This T cell receptor beta chain was observed in a study of CD8 T cells in ankylosing spondylitis. Findings and caveats of the study: Clones tied to disease were said to be significantly enriched in matched ankylosing spondylitis synovial fluid. Characteristic of ankylosing spondylitis blood, it appeared, was a TCR beta motif comprising about 8 highly homologous variants.

Germline V gene sequence: CDR1 DFQATT, CDR2 SNEGSKA (reference sequence). V gave up 0 bases and J gave up 12 bases; unmatched junction bases: 5. CDR3 length: 12 residues. TCRdb fed the 5' RACE reads into MiXCR, producing one record per CDR3 protein. Of around 33,000 distinct CDR3 sequences listed, about 7.8% were seen once; the top ten hold roughly 10%. This clonotype was observed many times. Its target is unknown. The specimen was blood, either unsorted or a sorted T cell fraction (not recorded which). The sequence was collected from a male donor with ankylosing spondylitis or in good health (not recorded which). The chain recombines TRBV20-1 with TRBJ2-7; 10 nucleotides agree with TRBD2. The CDR3 DNA sequence: TGCAGTGCTAGAGATCGAAGCGGGAGGGGGTACTTC. Protein product: CSARDRSGRGYF.